This T cell receptor (beta chain) was obtained from a study of T cells in Graves' hyperthyroidism and ophthalmopathy. The germline V gene encodes CDR1 LGHDT and CDR2 YNNKEL (reference sequence). V lost 0 bases to trimming and J lost 0 bases, with 6 bases between them. The CDR3 has 15 amino acids. Findings and limits, study-wide: Ophthalmopathy and stable hyperthyroidism were separated by a 13 V-J model. Clonotypes that were expanded in thyroid above 0.001 mostly appeared in blood too.

A remark on this clonotype: Its antigen is unidentified.

Among the patients, aged 18 to 65, hyperthyroidism was newly diagnosed and had lasted under 2 months. 10 ml of fresh peripheral blood supplied the PBMCs. It was RNA transcripts that yielded the amplified TCR beta CDR3 regions. A first-round RT-PCR of the TCR CDR3 used the HTBI primer set. MiXCR was run by TCRdb on the multiplex PCR reads, yielding one entry per CDR3 protein. This sample yields roughly 700,000 distinct CDR3 sequences, of which 15% to 20% are seen a single time; around a sixth belongs to the top ten. The TCR was taken from a man between 45 and 60 years old with Graves' hyperthyroidism. Sequencing was done on a sample of blood. V is TRBV3-1 and J is TRBJ1-3; unclear D gene. The CDR3 region has the DNA TGTGCCAGCAGCCAAGATCAAGGCTCTGGAAACACCATATATTTT. Its translation: CASSQDQGSGNTIYF.